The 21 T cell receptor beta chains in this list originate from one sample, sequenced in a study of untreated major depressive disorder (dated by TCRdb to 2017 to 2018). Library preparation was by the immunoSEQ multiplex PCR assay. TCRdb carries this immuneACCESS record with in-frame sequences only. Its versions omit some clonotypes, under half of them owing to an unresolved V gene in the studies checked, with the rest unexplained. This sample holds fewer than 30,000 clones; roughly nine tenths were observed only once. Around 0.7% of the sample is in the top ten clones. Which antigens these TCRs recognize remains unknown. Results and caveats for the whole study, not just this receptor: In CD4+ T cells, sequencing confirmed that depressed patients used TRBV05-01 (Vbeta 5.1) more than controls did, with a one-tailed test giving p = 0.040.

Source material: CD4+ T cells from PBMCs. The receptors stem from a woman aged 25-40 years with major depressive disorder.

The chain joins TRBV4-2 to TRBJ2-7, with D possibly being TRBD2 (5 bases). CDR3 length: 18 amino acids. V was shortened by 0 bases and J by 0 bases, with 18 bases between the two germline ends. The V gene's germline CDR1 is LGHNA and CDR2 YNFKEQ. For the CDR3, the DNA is TGTGCCAGCAGCCAAGATTCCCCGGGGTCCCTGAGCTCCTACGAGCAGTACTTC. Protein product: CASSQDSPGSLSSYEQYF.

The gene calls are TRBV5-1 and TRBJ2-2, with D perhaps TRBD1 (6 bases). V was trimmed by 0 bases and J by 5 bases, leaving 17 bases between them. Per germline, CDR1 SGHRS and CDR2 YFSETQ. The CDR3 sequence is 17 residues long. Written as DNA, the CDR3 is TGCGCCAGCAGCTTGGGTCGAGGCACAGGGAGAACCGGGGAGCTGTTTTTT. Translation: CASSLGRGTGRTGELFF.

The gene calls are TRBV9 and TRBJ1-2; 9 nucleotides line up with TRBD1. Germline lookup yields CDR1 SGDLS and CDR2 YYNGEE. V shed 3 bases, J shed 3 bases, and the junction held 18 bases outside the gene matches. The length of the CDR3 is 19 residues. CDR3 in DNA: TGTGCCAGCAGCGCACGGGACAGGGCCCGTGGGGTCTATGACTATGGCTACACCTTC. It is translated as CASSARDRARGVYDYGYTF.

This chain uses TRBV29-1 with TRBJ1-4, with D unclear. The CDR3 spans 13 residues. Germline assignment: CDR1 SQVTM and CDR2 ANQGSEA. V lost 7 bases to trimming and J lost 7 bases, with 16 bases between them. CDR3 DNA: TGCAGCGCACTCCTCAGGTTTAGTGAAAAACTGTTTTTT. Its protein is CSALLRFSEKLFF.

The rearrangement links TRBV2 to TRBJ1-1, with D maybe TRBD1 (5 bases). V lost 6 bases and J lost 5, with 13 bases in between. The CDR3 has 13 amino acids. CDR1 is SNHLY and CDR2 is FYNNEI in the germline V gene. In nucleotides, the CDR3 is TGTGCCAGCAGGGGGGACGGTAAGACTGAAGCTTTCTTT. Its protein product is CASRGDGKTEAFF. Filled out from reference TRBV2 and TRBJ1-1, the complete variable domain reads EPEVTQTPSHQVTQMGQEVILRCVPISNHLYFYWYRQILGQKVEFLVSFYNNEISEKSEIFDDQFSVERPDGSNFTLKIRSTKLEDSAMYFCASRGDGKTEAFFGQGTRLTVV.

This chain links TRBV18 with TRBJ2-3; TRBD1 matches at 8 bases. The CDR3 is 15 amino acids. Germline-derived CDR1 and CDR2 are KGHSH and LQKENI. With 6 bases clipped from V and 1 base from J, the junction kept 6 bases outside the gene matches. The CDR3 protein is CASSLDRGGTDTQYF. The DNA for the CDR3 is TGTGCCAGCTCCCTAGACAGGGGAGGCACAGATACGCAGTATTTT.

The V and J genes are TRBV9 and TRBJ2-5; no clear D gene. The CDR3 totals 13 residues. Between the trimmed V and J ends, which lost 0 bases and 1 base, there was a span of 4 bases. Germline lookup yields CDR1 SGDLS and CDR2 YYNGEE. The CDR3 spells CASSVGIQETQYF. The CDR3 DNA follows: TGTGCCAGCAGCGTAGGGATCCAAGAGACCCAGTACTTC.

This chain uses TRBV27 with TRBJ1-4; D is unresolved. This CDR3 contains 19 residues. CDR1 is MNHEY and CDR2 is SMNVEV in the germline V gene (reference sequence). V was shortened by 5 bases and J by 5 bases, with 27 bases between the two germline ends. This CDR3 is CASSPHPYLKRQKNEKLFF. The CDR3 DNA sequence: TGTGCCAGCAGTCCCCATCCCTACCTCAAGAGGCAGAAGAATGAAAAACTGTTTTTT.

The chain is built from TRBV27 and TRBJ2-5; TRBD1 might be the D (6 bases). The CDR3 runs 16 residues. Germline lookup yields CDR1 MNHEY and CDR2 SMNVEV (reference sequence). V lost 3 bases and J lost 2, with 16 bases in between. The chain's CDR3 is CASSFQRTGRQETQYF. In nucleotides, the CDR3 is TGTGCCAGCAGTTTCCAGAGAACAGGGCGACAAGAGACCCAGTACTTC.

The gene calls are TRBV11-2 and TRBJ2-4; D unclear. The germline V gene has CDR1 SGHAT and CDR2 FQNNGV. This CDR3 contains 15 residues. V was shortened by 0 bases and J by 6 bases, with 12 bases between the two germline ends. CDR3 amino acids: CASSLDYPSGNIQYF. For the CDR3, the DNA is TGTGCCAGCAGCTTAGATTATCCGTCGGGAAACATTCAGTACTTC.

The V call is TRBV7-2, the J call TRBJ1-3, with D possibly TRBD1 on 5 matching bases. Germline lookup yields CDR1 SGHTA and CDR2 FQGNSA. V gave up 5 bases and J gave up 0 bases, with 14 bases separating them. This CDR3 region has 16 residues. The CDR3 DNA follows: TGTGCCAGCAGCCTCATGGCGACAGCCTCTGGAAACACCATATATTTT. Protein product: CASSLMATASGNTIYF.

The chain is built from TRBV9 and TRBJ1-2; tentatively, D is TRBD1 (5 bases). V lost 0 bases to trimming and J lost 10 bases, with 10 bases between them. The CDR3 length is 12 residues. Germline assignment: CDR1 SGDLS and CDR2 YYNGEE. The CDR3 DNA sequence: TGTGCCAGCAGCGTAGAGGGGAGACCCTACACCTTC. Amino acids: CASSVEGRPYTF. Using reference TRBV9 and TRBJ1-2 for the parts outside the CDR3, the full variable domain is DSGVTQTPKHLITATGQRVTLRCSPRSGDLSVYWYQQSLDQGLQFLIQYYNGEERAKGNILERFSAQQFPDLHSELNLSSLELGDSALYFCASSVEGRPYTFGSGTRLTVV.

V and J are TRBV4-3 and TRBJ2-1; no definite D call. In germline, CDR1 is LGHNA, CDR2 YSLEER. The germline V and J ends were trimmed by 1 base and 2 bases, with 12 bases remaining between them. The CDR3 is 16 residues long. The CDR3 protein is CASSQGLTATYNEQFF. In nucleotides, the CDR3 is TGCGCCAGCAGCCAAGGCCTTACGGCGACCTACAATGAGCAGTTCTTC.

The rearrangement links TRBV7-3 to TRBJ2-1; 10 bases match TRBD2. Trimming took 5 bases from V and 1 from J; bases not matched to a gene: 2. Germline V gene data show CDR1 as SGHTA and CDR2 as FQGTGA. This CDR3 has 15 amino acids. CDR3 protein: CASSLSGGSYNEQFF. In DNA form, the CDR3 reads TGTGCCAGCAGCCTTAGCGGGGGGTCCTACAATGAGCAGTTCTTC.

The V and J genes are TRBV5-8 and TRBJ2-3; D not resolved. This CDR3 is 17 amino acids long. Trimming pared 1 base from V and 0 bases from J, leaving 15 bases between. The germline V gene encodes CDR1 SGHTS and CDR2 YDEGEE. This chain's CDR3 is CASSLKRIAVSTDTQYF. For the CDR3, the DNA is TGTGCCAGCAGCTTGAAACGGATCGCGGTGAGCACAGATACGCAGTATTTT.

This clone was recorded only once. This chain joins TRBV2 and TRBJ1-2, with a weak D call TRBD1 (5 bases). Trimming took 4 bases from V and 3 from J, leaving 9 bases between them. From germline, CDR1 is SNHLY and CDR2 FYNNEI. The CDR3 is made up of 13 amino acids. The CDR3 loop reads CASSADRHYGYTF. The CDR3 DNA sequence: TGTGCCAGCAGTGCCGACAGACACTATGGCTACACCTTC.

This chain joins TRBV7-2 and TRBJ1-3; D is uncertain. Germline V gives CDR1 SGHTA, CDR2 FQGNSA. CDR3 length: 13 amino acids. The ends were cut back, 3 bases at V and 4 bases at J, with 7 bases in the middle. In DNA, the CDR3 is TGTGCCAGCAGCTTGGTATCCGGAAACACCATATATTTT. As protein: CASSLVSGNTIYF. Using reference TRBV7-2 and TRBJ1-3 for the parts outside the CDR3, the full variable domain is GAGVSQSPSNKVTEKGKDVELRCDPISGHTALYWYRQSLGQGLEFLIYFQGNSAPDKSGLPSDRFSAERTGGSVSTLTIQRTQQEDSAVYLCASSLVSGNTIYFGEGSWLTVV.

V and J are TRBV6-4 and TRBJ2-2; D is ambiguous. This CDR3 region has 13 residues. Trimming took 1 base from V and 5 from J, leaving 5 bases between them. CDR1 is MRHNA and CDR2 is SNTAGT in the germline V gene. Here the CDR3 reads CASSDFETGELFF. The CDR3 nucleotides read TGTGCCAGCAGTGACTTCGAAACCGGGGAGCTGTTTTTT.

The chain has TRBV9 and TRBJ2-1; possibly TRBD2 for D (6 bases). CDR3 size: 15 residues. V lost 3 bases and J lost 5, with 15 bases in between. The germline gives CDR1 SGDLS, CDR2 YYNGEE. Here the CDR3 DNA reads TGTGCCAGCAGCGCTTTCTCCGGGAGTAACAATGAGCAGTTCTTC. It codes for CASSAFSGSNNEQFF.

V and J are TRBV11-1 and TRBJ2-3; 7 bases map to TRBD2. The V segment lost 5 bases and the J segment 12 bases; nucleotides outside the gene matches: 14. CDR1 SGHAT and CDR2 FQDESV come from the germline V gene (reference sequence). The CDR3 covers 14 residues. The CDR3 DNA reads TGTGCCAGCAGCGCCAGCGGGGCCCGAGGTTATCAGTATTTT. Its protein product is CASSASGARGYQYF. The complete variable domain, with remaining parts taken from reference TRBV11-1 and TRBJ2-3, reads EAEVAQSPRYKITEKSQAVAFWCDPISGHATLYWYRQILGQGPELLVQFQDESVVDDSQLPKDRFSAERLKGVDSTLKIQPAELGDSAMYLCASSASGARGYQYFGPGTRLTVL.

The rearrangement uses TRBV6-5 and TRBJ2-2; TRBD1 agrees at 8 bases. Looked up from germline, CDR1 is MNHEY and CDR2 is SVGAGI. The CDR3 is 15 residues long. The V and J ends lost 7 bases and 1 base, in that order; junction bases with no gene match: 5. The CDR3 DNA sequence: TGTGCCAGCACCAGGGACAGGAGGAACACCGGGGAGCTGTTTTTT. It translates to CASTRDRRNTGELFF.